These 10 T cell receptor beta chains came from one sample sequenced in a study of OX40 agonist ivuxolimab in advanced cancers. TCRdb's table, derived via immunoSEQ multiplex PCR, lists solely in-frame clones and lacks some. The sample records tens of thousands of clones, 80% to 90% being singletons. Material: CD4+ or CD8+ T cells sorted from blood, obtained in a trial of the OX40 agonist ivuxolimab. The receptors originated from an adult with an advanced solid tumor such as melanoma, head and neck, liver or kidney cancer.

The chain combines TRBV4-3 with TRBJ2-7; D may be TRBD2 (6 bases). CDR3 length: 14 residues. Trimming stripped 4 bases from V and 3 bases from J, with 13 bases between. Per the germline V gene, CDR1 is LGHNA and CDR2 is YSLEER. This CDR3 is CASSLSAGSYEQYF. The CDR3 DNA follows: TGCGCCAGCAGCCTAAGCGCCGGGAGCTACGAGCAGTACTTC.

This sequence joins TRBV28 and TRBJ2-1; D is perhaps TRBD1 (5 bases). With 4 bases removed from V and 10 bases from J, the gap between germline ends came to 14 bases. This CDR3 contains 13 residues. The germline V gene has CDR1 MDHEN and CDR2 SYDVKM. The CDR3 DNA sequence: TGTGCCAGCAGTTCGCCCCAGGGTCGGGAGCAGTTCTTC. Translating it yields CASSSPQGREQFF.

The chain has TRBV28 and TRBJ1-5; tentative D call: TRBD1 (6 bases). In germline, CDR1 is MDHEN, CDR2 SYDVKM. The CDR3 totals 15 residues. The V end lost 9 bases, the J end lost 1 base, and 16 bases lay between the germline ends. CDR3 sequence (DNA): TGTGCCAGTTGCGACGGGGGGCGGAGCAATCAGCCCCAGCATTTT. Translation: CASCDGGRSNQPQHF.

This chain links TRBV19 with TRBJ2-1; the match to TRBD2 covers 9 bases. This CDR3 contains 16 residues. The trim removed 0 bases at V and 4 bases at J, leaving 4 bases unmatched. Germline-derived CDR1 and CDR2 are LNHDA and SQIVND (reference sequence). CDR3 in amino acids: CASSIDSSGVYNEQFF. CDR3 in DNA: TGTGCCAGTAGTATAGATTCTAGCGGGGTATACAATGAGCAGTTCTTC.

V usage is TRBV15 and J usage is TRBJ2-1, with D uncertain. V was pared by 0 bases and J by 6 bases, with 9 bases between. Germline V lookup: CDR1 LNHNV, CDR2 YYDKDF (reference sequence). The CDR3 runs 14 residues. The CDR3 nucleotides read TGTGCCACCAGCAGAGATACGTGGGGCAATGAGCAGTTCTTC. Translating it yields CATSRDTWGNEQFF.

This clone was seen just once. The chain employs TRBV29-1 and TRBJ2-1; TRBD1 agrees at 7 bases. Germline CDR1 and CDR2: SQVTM and ANQGSEA. The CDR3 contains 12 residues. CDR3 sequence: CSAGTAYNEQFF. The CDR3 DNA sequence: TGCAGTGCCGGGACAGCTTACAATGAGCAGTTCTTC.

This sequence joins TRBV7-6 and TRBJ1-6; D is possibly TRBD1 (6 bases). Germline loops: CDR1 SGHVS, CDR2 FNYEAQ. The CDR3 has 17 amino acids. Trimming pared 3 bases from V and 4 bases from J, leaving 16 bases between. The CDR3 loop reads CASSLGAGTTYNSPLHF. In DNA form, the CDR3 reads TGTGCCAGCAGCTTGGGGGCCGGGACAACTTATAATTCACCCCTCCACTTT.

This clone was observed a few times. The chain carries TRBV19 and TRBJ2-5, with D perhaps being TRBD1 or TRBD2 (5 bases each). V lost 1 base and J lost 0, with 9 bases in between. The germline gives CDR1 LNHDA, CDR2 SQIVND (reference sequence). There are 15 residues in the CDR3. The CDR3 sequence is CASSIGGVHQETQYF. In nucleotides, the CDR3 is TGTGCCAGTAGTATAGGAGGGGTCCACCAAGAGACCCAGTACTTC.

This clone was picked up a small number of times. The chain joins TRBV28 to TRBJ1-5; D unresolved. Trimming took 6 bases from V and 6 from J, leaving 21 bases between them. Germline CDR1 is MDHEN and CDR2 is SYDVKM. The CDR3 covers 16 residues. The chain's CDR3 is CASSPGSRLRTQPQHF. The CDR3 bases are TGTGCCAGCAGCCCCGGAAGTCGACTCCGGACTCAGCCCCAGCATTTT.

This sequence joins TRBV29-1 and TRBJ2-3, with D hard to call. The CDR3 sequence is 14 residues long. Germline CDR1 SQVTM, CDR2 ANQGSEA. With 5 bases removed from V and 1 base from J, the gap between germline ends came to 13 bases. The CDR3 DNA reads TGCAGCGTTTCAGGCGGTAGAGGCACAGATACGCAGTATTTT. Amino acid sequence: CSVSGGRGTDTQYF.